This TCR beta chain was found in a study of CXCR3-negative and CXCR3-positive naive CD8 T cells. The study's findings and limits: Cryopreserved cells partially lost CXCR3 expression, and fresh PBMCs were used in most assays. The study found comparably high diversity in both naive subsets and much lower diversity in memory CD8+ cells. Researchers report that CXCR3-positive naive cells carry more hydrophobic TRB CDR3s than CXCR3-negative naive cells.

With respect to this clonotype: Its antigen is unidentified.

Naive CD8+ T cells showed a CD45RO-CCR7+CD27+CD95- phenotype. Looked up from germline, CDR1 is SEHNR and CDR2 is FQNEAQ (reference sequence). The CDR3 totals 19 residues. Libraries of TRB cDNA were made by 5' RACE and carried UMIs. TCRdb reprocessed the 5' RACE reads and reports one entry per CDR3 protein, with no DNA. The table lists 70,000 to 100,000 distinct CDR3 sequences. This TCR was recovered from a human donor in good health. Some clones in this sample may be carry-over from other donors' samples. The source material was naive CXCR3- CD8+ T cells from blood. As for subset: CD45RO-CCR7+CD27+CD95- naive CD8+ T cells lacking CXCR3 (TNR3-). The chain recombines TRBV7-9 with TRBJ2-7; the D gene TCRdb calls, TRBD1, cannot be checked with no DNA. The CDR3: CASSGPGQGSTPSSYEQYF.